The next 24 T cell receptor beta chains were all read from a single sample in a study of cytomegalovirus exposure and HLA in healthy donors. The PCR had 60 Vbeta and 13 Jbeta primers. Sequencing was performed with immunoSEQ multiplex PCR; in TCRdb, only in-frame clones are kept and a portion is missing. The sample yields some 200,000 clones, 82% seen once. The source material was PBMCs. The receptors were sampled from a woman between 18 and 30 years old in good health and CMV-seronegative.

The rearrangement joins TRBV5-1 to TRBJ2-1, with TRBD2 identical over 11 bases. Germline CDR1 SGHRS, CDR2 YFSETQ. This CDR3 has 15 residues. V shed 4 bases, J shed 8 bases, and the junction held 8 bases outside the gene matches. The DNA of the CDR3 is TGCGCCAGCAGCCTCATAGCGGGGGGGCGTTATGAGCAGTTCTTC. Amino acid sequence: CASSLIAGGRYEQFF.

V usage is TRBV12-2 and J usage is TRBJ2-3; the table names TRBD2, a call not compared with the DNA. TRBV12-2 counts as a pseudogene. There are 14 residues in the CDR3. The chain's CDR3 is CASRFQLTTDTQYF. CDR3 bases: TGTGCAAGTCGTTTCCAATTGACTACAGATACGCAGTATTTT.

The chain carries TRBV29-1 and TRBJ2-1; D not resolved. V was shortened by 5 bases and J by 5 bases, with 4 bases between the two germline ends. The CDR3 is made up of 10 amino acids. Germline CDR1 reads SQVTM; CDR2 reads ANQGSEA. The CDR3 sequence: CSVRDNEQFF. Here the CDR3 DNA reads TGCAGCGTTCGCGACAATGAGCAGTTCTTC.

CDR3 nucleotides: TGTGCCAGCAGTCCGGGGTCCATCTACTACGAGCAGTACTTC. Residues: CASSPGSIYYEQYF. The rearrangement links TRBV27 to TRBJ2-7; TRBD2 is a possible D gene (5 bases). In germline, CDR1 is MNHEY, CDR2 SMNVEV (reference sequence). V lost 5 bases, J lost 3 bases, and 14 bases lay in between. The CDR3 runs to 14 residues.

This clone was recorded a few times. The genes are TRBV13 and TRBJ2-5, with D possibly TRBD2 on 5 matching bases. CDR1 and CDR2 from the germline V gene are PRHDT and FYEKMQ (reference sequence). V was clipped by 5 bases and J by 7 bases, with 8 bases between them. This CDR3 has 11 residues. The CDR3 nucleotides are TGTGCCAGCAGCGACGAGGGGACCCAGTACTTC. This codes for CASSDEGTQYF. The full variable domain, rest sourced from reference TRBV13 and TRBJ2-5, is AAGVIQSPRHLIKEKRETATLKCYPIPRHDTVYWYQQGPGQDPQFLISFYEKMQSDKGSIPDRFSAQQFSDYHSELNMSSLELGDSALYFCASSDEGTQYFGPGTRLLVL.

J is TRBJ2-1 and V is TRBV9; 7 bases match TRBD2. The CDR3 runs 16 residues. J was trimmed by 8 bases and V by 0 bases; bases with no gene match: 11. The germline V gene encodes CDR1 SGDLS and CDR2 YYNGEE. CDR3 DNA: TGTGCCAGCAGCGTAGCGTCGGGAGGACCATTCGATGAGCAGTTCTTC. Amino acid sequence: CASSVASGGPFDEQFF.

CDR3 nucleotides: TGTGCCAGCAGTCCGGGGACAGGGGGCCACTATGGCTACACCTTC. Translated, it gives CASSPGTGGHYGYTF. V gene TRBV27 combines with J gene TRBJ1-2, with 12 bases that match TRBD1. V gave up 5 bases and J gave up 3 bases; unmatched junction bases: 4. Per the germline V gene, CDR1 is MNHEY and CDR2 is SMNVEV (reference sequence). The CDR3 is 15 amino acids.

This clone was detected a few times. This chain connects TRBV12-2 to TRBJ2-2; TRBD1 is the table's D call and was not checked against the DNA. TRBV12-2 is a listed pseudogene. The CDR3 spans 20 residues. CDR3 residues: CASRLADRQGRIVNAGELFF. In nucleotides, the CDR3 is TGTGCAAGTCGCTTAGCGGATAGACAGGGGAGGATAGTTAATGCCGGGGAGCTGTTTTTT.

This clone was found once. This chain links TRBV4-2 with TRBJ2-3; 10 nucleotides match TRBD2. The V segment lost 2 bases and the J segment 4 bases; nucleotides outside the gene matches: 3. The CDR3 has 15 amino acids. CDR1 is LGHNA, CDR2 YNFKEQ, per germline. The CDR3 nucleotides read TGTGCCAGCAGCCAACTAGCGGGGGAGGCAGATACGCAGTATTTT. It encodes CASSQLAGEADTQYF.

The V gene is TRBV5-1, the J gene TRBJ1-4; 10 bases line up with TRBD1. The ends lost 4 bases at V and 6 bases at J; junction bases unmatched: 6. Germline CDR1 SGHRS, CDR2 YFSETQ. The length of the CDR3 is 15 residues. The chain's CDR3 is CASSNPTGGDEKLFF. As DNA, the CDR3 is TGCGCCAGCAGCAACCCGACAGGGGGCGATGAAAAACTGTTTTTT.

The CDR3: CASSEEGGNYEQYF. For the CDR3, the DNA is TGTGCCAGCAGTGAAGAGGGAGGGAACTACGAGCAGTACTTC. The V gene is TRBV2, the J gene TRBJ2-7; 7 nucleotides align to TRBD2. The V gene end was trimmed by 1 base and the J gene end by 3 bases; junction bases not matched to a gene: 3. The germline CDR1 and CDR2 sequences are SNHLY and FYNNEI. This CDR3 has 14 residues.

V is TRBV18 and J is TRBJ1-5, with 9 bases that match TRBD1. CDR3 size: 17 residues. Per germline, CDR1 KGHSH and CDR2 LQKENI. The V segment lost 4 bases and the J segment 1 base; nucleotides outside the gene matches: 8. The CDR3 coding sequence is TGTGCCAGCTCACTCATTGGAGGACAGGGGAGCAATCAGCCCCAGCATTTT. This gives the protein CASSLIGGQGSNQPQHF.

The V and J genes are TRBV4-1 and TRBJ2-3, with 9 positions matching TRBD1. The CDR3 sequence is 15 residues long. Germline V gene lookup returns CDR1 MGHRA and CDR2 YSYEKL. After removal of 7 bases from V and 2 bases from J, the junction contained 7 bases not matched to a gene. The CDR3 DNA sequence: TGCGCCAGCAACTCCGGGGACAGGGTCACAGATACGCAGTATTTT. Protein product: CASNSGDRVTDTQYF.

This clone has only one observation. Germline is not matched at one junction end, which may reflect a read error. The chain links TRBV20-1 to TRBJ1-2, with 9 positions matching TRBD1. The CDR3 covers 10 residues. Germline V gene lookup returns CDR1 DFQATT and CDR2 SNEGSKA (reference sequence). CDR3 protein: CSVRQGEVYF. The CDR3 DNA reads as TGCAGTGTTAGACAGGGGGAGGTATACTTC.

The genes are TRBV11-2 and TRBJ2-1; unclear D gene. V lost 6 bases and J 0 bases, leaving 12 bases between the germline ends. The CDR3 consists of 15 residues. Looked up from germline, CDR1 is SGHAT and CDR2 is FQNNGV. The CDR3 region has the DNA TGTGCCAGCAGACAGATTCTGAGCTCCTACAATGAGCAGTTCTTC. This codes for CASRQILSSYNEQFF.

This clone was observed a handful of times. This chain links TRBV7-2 with TRBJ1-1; D perhaps matches TRBD1 (5 bases). V lost 2 bases to trimming and J lost 6 bases, with 10 bases between them. The CDR3 sequence is 13 residues long. The germline gives CDR1 SGHTA, CDR2 FQGNSA. This CDR3 reads CASSLQGDAEAFF. The CDR3 bases are TGTGCCAGCAGCTTACAGGGTGACGCTGAAGCTTTCTTT.

The CDR3 region is CASSQDPRADTQYF. DNA for the CDR3: TGCGCCAGCAGCCAAGATCCTCGGGCAGATACGCAGTATTTT. The rearrangement joins TRBV4-1 to TRBJ2-3; unclear D gene. V lost 0 bases and J 4 bases, leaving 8 bases between the germline ends. Germline V gene sequence: CDR1 MGHRA, CDR2 YSYEKL. The CDR3 is 14 residues long.

The rearrangement joins TRBV11-3 to TRBJ2-2; 8 positions match TRBD1. This CDR3 is built from 16 residues. Germline V gene data show CDR1 as SGHNT and CDR2 as YENEEA. Trimming removed 0 bases from V and 4 bases from J; junction bases left unmatched: 4. CDR3 sequence: CASSLDSGGSTGELFF. As DNA, the CDR3 is TGTGCCAGCAGCTTAGACTCAGGGGGCAGCACCGGGGAGCTGTTTTTT.

The chain recombines TRBV7-9 with TRBJ2-1; the match to TRBD1 covers 7 bases. From germline, CDR1 is SEHNR and CDR2 FQNEAQ (reference sequence). This CDR3 has 16 amino acids. Trimming at V came to 5 bases and at J to 2 bases, leaving 9 bases not matched to a gene. The CDR3 is CASSPYRGRAYNEQFF. CDR3 nucleotide sequence: TGTGCCAGCAGCCCTTACAGGGGCAGGGCCTACAATGAGCAGTTCTTC. The whole variable domain, filled in from reference TRBV7-9 and TRBJ2-1, reads DTGVSQNPRHKITKRGQNVTFRCDPISEHNRLYWYRQTLGQGPEFLTYFQNEAQLEKSRLLSDRFSAERPKGSFSTLEIQRTEQGDSAMYLCASSPYRGRAYNEQFFGPGTRLTVL.

This chain connects TRBV2 to TRBJ1-4; D is unclear. The CDR3 is made up of 14 amino acids. CDR1 and CDR2 from the germline V gene are SNHLY and FYNNEI. V lost 9 bases and J 2 bases, leaving 13 bases between the germline ends. CDR3 nucleotide sequence: TGTGCCAGTATTTCGGGGAGGACTAATGAAAAACTGTTTTTT. Encoded protein: CASISGRTNEKLFF. The variable domain in full, with the rest retrieved from reference TRBV2 and TRBJ1-4, is EPEVTQTPSHQVTQMGQEVILRCVPISNHLYFYWYRQILGQKVEFLVSFYNNEISEKSEIFDDQFSVERPDGSNFTLKIRSTKLEDSAMYFCASISGRTNEKLFFGSGTQLSVL.

The chain links TRBV10-2 to TRBJ1-5, with D perhaps matching TRBD1 (6 bases). V shed 5 bases and J shed 7 bases, with 15 bases lying between them. CDR3 length equals 14 residues. In germline, CDR1 is WSHSY, CDR2 SAAADI. Written as DNA, the CDR3 is TGCGCCAGCAGTCTCCGGGACACCAGCCAGCCCCAGCATTTT. This translates into CASSLRDTSQPQHF.

The chain uses TRBV28 and TRBJ2-3; 11 bases agree with TRBD2. The CDR3 is 14 residues long. Germline V lookup: CDR1 MDHEN, CDR2 SYDVKM. V was pared by 3 bases and J by 7 bases, with 3 bases of the junction left unmatched. CDR3 sequence reads: CASSFLAGGYTQYF. Written as DNA, the CDR3 is TGTGCCAGCAGTTTCCTAGCGGGAGGATATACGCAGTATTTT.

Remarks on this clone: Other DNA sequences in the sample encode the same CDR3. The J gene is TRBJ2-1, the V gene TRBV5-1; possible D gene TRBD2, 6 bases. This CDR3 is 15 amino acids long. Between the trimmed V and J ends, which lost 0 bases and 1 base, there was a span of 8 bases. Germline CDR1 SGHRS, CDR2 YFSETQ. The CDR3 nucleotides are TGCGCCAGCAGCTTGGTTGGAGGGTCCTACAATGAGCAGTTCTTC. Amino acids: CASSLVGGSYNEQFF.

The V call is TRBV18, the J call TRBJ2-7; tentatively, D is TRBD1 (5 bases). The CDR3 sequence is 16 residues long. Germline assignment: CDR1 KGHSH and CDR2 LQKENI. Deletions cut 2 bases from V and 5 bases from J, with 19 bases between. The CDR3 DNA reads TGTGCCAGCTCACCAAACGGCGGACAAGAAGGTGACGAGCAGTACTTC. This translates into CASSPNGGQEGDEQYF.